The entry below gives a single T cell receptor beta chain sequence along with its context. Its antigen is not identified. The data were obtained in a study of radiation and T cells in renal cell carcinoma. General study findings and limits: Top tumor clonotypes rose in blood 2 weeks post-radiation, then contracted.

TCRdb keeps only in-frame clones here, not all; method: immunoSEQ multiplex PCR. The sample has around 29,000 clones; 81% are singletons. Time point defined: blood 4 weeks post-SBRT, at nephrectomy. Stated treatment: 15 Gy SBRT to primary tumor, nephrectomy 4 weeks later. The receptor was derived from a man aged 55 to 69 with renal cell carcinoma. The sequencing here drew on blood, taken from a patient whose treatment included radiotherapy and nephrectomy.

The CDR3 spells CASSDPLAGVSYNEQFF. The DNA of the CDR3 is TGTGCCAGCAGTGATCCCTTAGCGGGAGTCTCCTACAATGAGCAGTTCTTC. This rearrangement joins TRBV6-1 to TRBJ2-1, with TRBD2 matching over 9 bases. CDR1 and CDR2 from the germline V gene are MNHNS and SASEGT. V gave up 3 bases and J gave up 0 bases; unmatched junction bases: 6. This CDR3 region has 17 residues.